The 30 T cell receptor beta chains reported below all come from one sample, sequenced in a study of blood T cell repertoires in COVID-19. The table came from immunoSEQ multiplex PCR; TCRdb's copy has only in-frame clones and leaves some out. The data hold 130,000 to 150,000 clones, with 88% observed a single time. Sample: peripheral blood. Receptor source: a man in his fifties with active or convalescent COVID-19.

This clone was seen more than once but under ten times. The V and J genes are TRBV19 and TRBJ2-1, with TRBD2 identical over 8 bases. In germline, CDR1 is LNHDA, CDR2 SQIVND (reference sequence). The CDR3 is made up of 16 amino acids. After removal of 0 bases from V and 4 bases from J, the junction contained 5 bases not matched to a gene. The CDR3 sequence: CASSIDAGGAYNEQFF. CDR3 bases: TGTGCCAGTAGTATAGATGCGGGAGGAGCTTACAATGAGCAGTTCTTC.

The V and J genes are TRBV7-9 and TRBJ2-2; D remains ambiguous. The CDR3 is 15 residues long. Trimming shortened V by 4 bases and J by 5 bases, and 14 bases separated the two germline ends. The germline gives CDR1 SEHNR, CDR2 FQNEAQ (reference sequence). The CDR3 loop is CASSYSGGITGELFF. The CDR3 DNA reads TGTGCCAGCAGCTATTCGGGTGGTATTACCGGGGAGCTGTTTTTT.

In this sample, this clone turned up once. The rearrangement joins TRBV24-1 to TRBJ1-2, with 8 bases that match TRBD1. The CDR3 is 14 amino acids. J was trimmed by 2 bases and V by 5 bases; bases with no gene match: 3. In germline, CDR1 is KGHDR, CDR2 SFDVKD. CDR3 bases: TGTGCCACCAGTGGTGGACAGGGAAACTATGGCTACACCTTC. This translates into CATSGGQGNYGYTF.

The V gene is TRBV7-2, the J gene TRBJ2-7; 8 nucleotides line up with TRBD1. The CDR3 is made up of 15 amino acids. Trimming cost V 1 base and J 2 bases; bases outside gene matches: 4. Germline V lookup: CDR1 SGHTA, CDR2 FQGNSA. As DNA, the CDR3 is TGTGCCAGCAGCTTAGAGTGGACAGGGCCCTACGAGCAGTACTTC. This sequence encodes CASSLEWTGPYEQYF.

V and J are TRBV10-3 and TRBJ1-1; D ambiguous. The CDR3 is 15 residues long. Looked up from germline, CDR1 is ENHRY and CDR2 is SYGVKD. V was clipped by 4 bases and J by 3 bases, with 15 bases between them. The CDR3 region is CAISVLEAADTEAFF. The CDR3 DNA sequence: TGTGCCATCAGTGTCCTCGAGGCCGCGGACACTGAAGCTTTCTTT.

This chain connects TRBV5-6 to TRBJ2-1; 11 bases map to TRBD2. Germline V gives CDR1 SGHDT, CDR2 YYEEEE. The J segment lost 2 bases and the V segment lost 4 bases, leaving 8 bases of the junction unmatched. This CDR3 region has 17 residues. CDR3 sequence (DNA): TGTGCCAGCAGCCCAAGTAGCGGGAGGGCCGCCTACAATGAGCAGTTCTTC. It specifies CASSPSSGRAAYNEQFF.

The chain couples TRBV5-1 to TRBJ1-6; D is perhaps TRBD1 (5 bases). CDR1 and CDR2 (germline): SGHRS, YFSETQ. This CDR3 region has 16 residues. V lost 0 bases, J lost 1 base, and 8 bases lay in between. As DNA, the CDR3 is TGCGCCAGCAGCTTGGAGGGGAATTCCTATAATTCACCCCTCCACTTT. Encoded protein: CASSLEGNSYNSPLHF.

The chain joins TRBV7-2 to TRBJ2-7; TRBD1 agrees at 8 bases. Germline assignment: CDR1 SGHTA and CDR2 FQGNSA. The CDR3 loop spans 14 amino acids. Trimming at V came to 5 bases and at J to 0 bases, leaving 3 bases not matched to a gene. CDR3 amino acids: CASSRDRLSYEQYF. CDR3 in DNA: TGTGCCAGCAGCCGGGACAGGCTCTCCTACGAGCAGTACTTC.

A single count supports this clone. The chain combines TRBV27 with TRBJ1-3; possibly TRBD1 for D (5 bases). The CDR3 is 13 amino acids. The ends were cut back, 9 bases at V and 5 bases at J, with 14 bases in the middle. Germline CDR1 and CDR2: MNHEY and SMNVEV (reference sequence). CDR3: CASMGRSRNTIYF. CDR3 bases: TGTGCCAGTATGGGGCGGAGCAGAAACACCATATATTTT.

The rearrangement joins TRBV20-1 to TRBJ2-1, with no clear D. V lost 5 bases and J 4 bases, leaving 6 bases between the germline ends. The germline V gene encodes CDR1 DFQATT and CDR2 SNEGSKA (reference sequence). The CDR3 extends over 11 amino acids. The CDR3 region is CSASFYNEQFF. CDR3 nucleotides: TGCAGTGCTTCTTTTTACAATGAGCAGTTCTTC.

The chain recombines TRBV7-3 with TRBJ2-1; 7 bases line up with TRBD2. The germline V gene has CDR1 SGHTA and CDR2 FQGTGA. V gave up 3 bases and J gave up 6 bases; unmatched junction bases: 8. The CDR3 consists of 15 residues. In nucleotides, the CDR3 is TGTGCCAGCAGCTTGGGCGGGAGTCAGTTCAATGAGCAGTTCTTC. Translation gives CASSLGGSQFNEQFF.

This chain connects TRBV18 to TRBJ1-5; possible D gene TRBD1, 5 bases. CDR3 length equals 15 residues. V lost 2 bases, J lost 1 base, and 9 bases lay in between. The V gene's germline CDR1 is KGHSH and CDR2 LQKENI. CDR3 DNA sequence: TGTGCCAGCTCACCAGGGGCAGAGAGCAATCAGCCCCAGCATTTT. It translates to CASSPGAESNQPQHF.

The J gene is TRBJ2-5, the V gene TRBV29-1, with TRBD2 identical over 7 bases. The CDR3 covers 14 residues. V dropped 3 bases and J dropped 6; count of bases not matched to a gene: 10. Germline V gene data show CDR1 as SQVTM and CDR2 as ANQGSEA. This CDR3 reads CSVEGGDRKKTQYF. For the CDR3, the DNA is TGCAGCGTTGAGGGGGGGGATAGGAAAAAGACCCAGTACTTC.

This rearrangement joins TRBV10-3 to TRBJ1-1; 9 bases fit TRBD1. The CDR3 sequence is 13 residues long. Germline assignment: CDR1 ENHRY and CDR2 SYGVKD. The junction had 0 bases not matched to a gene; V was cut back by 6 bases and J by 1 base. DNA for the CDR3: TGTGCCATCAGGGACAGGGGGAACACTGAAGCTTTCTTT. Its protein product is CAIRDRGNTEAFF.

The chain links TRBV7-2 to TRBJ2-7; D remains ambiguous. Germline lookup yields CDR1 SGHTA and CDR2 FQGNSA. This CDR3 is 13 amino acids long. V was shortened by 6 bases and J by 6 bases, with 15 bases between the two germline ends. CDR3 nucleotide sequence: TGTGCCAGCAGTTACAAGGAGATTCGCGAGCAGTACTTC. It yields the protein CASSYKEIREQYF.

V and J are TRBV18 and TRBJ1-4; D gene unclear. V was shortened by 3 bases and J by 1 base, with 9 bases between the two germline ends. Germline CDR1 and CDR2: KGHSH and LQKENI. There are 15 residues in the CDR3. CDR3 sequence: CASSPQAGTNEKLFF. The CDR3 nucleotides read TGTGCCAGCTCACCTCAGGCAGGAACTAATGAAAAACTGTTTTTT.

The chain carries TRBV10-3 and TRBJ2-3; 7 positions match TRBD2. The CDR3 covers 14 residues. After removal of 7 bases from V and 3 bases from J, the junction contained 7 bases not matched to a gene. Germline V lookup: CDR1 ENHRY, CDR2 SYGVKD. The CDR3 loop is CAINPGGRTDTQYF. CDR3 DNA sequence: TGTGCCATCAACCCGGGAGGAAGAACAGATACGCAGTATTTT.

This chain joins TRBV2 and TRBJ2-7; D is uncertain. This CDR3 has 14 residues. Germline CDR1 reads SNHLY; CDR2 reads FYNNEI. Trimming removed 1 base from V and 1 base from J, with 8 bases in between. CDR3 DNA: TGTGCCAGCAGTGAAGTGACACGATCCTACGAGCAGTACTTC. Encoded protein: CASSEVTRSYEQYF.

This rearrangement joins TRBV5-6 to TRBJ2-7, with 9 bases fitting TRBD1. With 3 bases clipped from V and 2 bases from J, the junction kept 3 bases outside the gene matches. The length of the CDR3 is 14 residues. Germline CDR1 and CDR2: SGHDT and YYEEEE. This CDR3 is CASSSGQGPYEQYF. In DNA form, the CDR3 reads TGTGCCAGCAGCTCGGGACAGGGACCCTACGAGCAGTACTTC.

V usage is TRBV24-1 and J usage is TRBJ1-2; D is perhaps TRBD1 (6 bases). Germline loops: CDR1 KGHDR, CDR2 SFDVKD. CDR3 size: 12 residues. The ends were cut back, 4 bases at V and 6 bases at J, with 8 bases in the middle. CDR3 protein: CATSERGNGYTF. CDR3 bases: TGTGCCACCAGTGAAAGGGGGAATGGCTACACCTTC.

The rearrangement uses TRBV7-3 and TRBJ2-1; 7 bases align to TRBD2. Germline trimming cut 2 bases from V and 8 bases from J; bases unmatched to any gene: 6. Germline CDR1 and CDR2: SGHTA and FQGTGA. This CDR3 has 14 residues. CDR3 sequence reads: CASSLGLGEDEQFF. In DNA, the CDR3 is TGTGCCAGCAGCTTAGGACTAGGTGAGGATGAGCAGTTCTTC.

The chain carries TRBV27 and TRBJ2-7; 7 nucleotides match TRBD1. This CDR3 has 14 amino acids. Trimming at V came to 5 bases and at J to 6 bases, leaving 10 bases not matched to a gene. The germline V gene has CDR1 MNHEY and CDR2 SMNVEV (reference sequence). For the CDR3, the DNA is TGTGCCAGCAGTCGACAGGGTGCGGGCCTCGAGCAGTACTTC. It specifies CASSRQGAGLEQYF.

The J gene is TRBJ1-3, the V gene TRBV27, with 8 bases matching TRBD1. This CDR3 comprises 15 residues. V lost 3 bases to trimming and J lost 2 bases; unmatched junction nucleotides: 3. Germline loops: CDR1 MNHEY, CDR2 SMNVEV (reference sequence). This chain's CDR3 is CASSFSGGTGNTIYF. The DNA for the CDR3 is TGTGCCAGCAGTTTCTCAGGGGGCACTGGAAACACCATATATTTT.

Note on this clone: Other DNA sequences in this sample translate to the same CDR3. V and J are TRBV5-1 and TRBJ1-3, with D possibly being TRBD1 (5 bases). The CDR3 is 14 residues long. Germline assignment: CDR1 SGHRS and CDR2 YFSETQ. Trimming cost V 2 bases and J 4 bases, with 10 bases left between them. The chain's CDR3 is CASSFSGSGNTIYF. DNA for the CDR3: TGCGCCAGCAGCTTTTCAGGGTCCGGAAACACCATATATTTT.

V gene TRBV5-8 combines with J gene TRBJ2-1; 10 bases line up with TRBD2. The CDR3 has 13 residues. V trimming: 1 base; J trimming: 9 bases; junction bases outside the gene matches: 1. Germline lookup yields CDR1 SGHTS and CDR2 YDEGEE. This CDR3 is CASSLQREGEQFF. The CDR3 coding sequence is TGTGCCAGCAGCTTGCAGCGGGAGGGTGAGCAGTTCTTC.

This clone was observed a few times. The chain couples TRBV2 to TRBJ1-2; D is perhaps TRBD1 (6 bases). The V end was cut by 7 bases, the J end by 7 bases, with 19 bases between. Germline V gives CDR1 SNHLY, CDR2 FYNNEI. The CDR3 has 14 amino acids. As DNA, the CDR3 is TGTGCCAGCACCGAGGGCAGGGGAAGCGGTGGCTACACCTTC. This translates into CASTEGRGSGGYTF. Together with reference TRBV2 and TRBJ1-2, the CDR3 gives the full variable domain: EPEVTQTPSHQVTQMGQEVILRCVPISNHLYFYWYRQILGQKVEFLVSFYNNEISEKSEIFDDQFSVERPDGSNFTLKIRSTKLEDSAMYFCASTEGRGSGGYTFGSGTRLTVV.

For this clone: The same CDR3 can be traced to other DNA sequences in this sample. The gene calls are TRBV7-3 and TRBJ2-7; TRBD1 agrees at 8 bases. CDR1 is SGHTA, CDR2 FQGTGA, per germline. Losses at the gene ends were 5 bases for V and 0 bases for J; bases not matched to a gene: 3. The CDR3 runs 14 residues. CDR3 in amino acids: CASSPGTGSYEQYF. CDR3 DNA: TGTGCCAGCAGCCCCGGGACAGGCTCCTACGAGCAGTACTTC.

This chain uses TRBV27 with TRBJ1-2; D unresolved. The V gene lost 6 bases and the J gene lost 8 bases, with 10 bases spanning the gap. Germline CDR1 is MNHEY and CDR2 is SMNVEV (reference sequence). CDR3 length: 11 amino acids. The CDR3 DNA reads TGTGCCAGCAGATCTAACGGGGGCTACACCTTC. This translates into CASRSNGGYTF.

The chain uses TRBV5-6 and TRBJ2-7, with D perhaps matching TRBD2 (5 bases). Germline V lookup: CDR1 SGHDT, CDR2 YYEEEE. V was clipped by 0 bases and J by 0 bases, with 13 bases between them. The CDR3 totals 16 residues. The CDR3 coding sequence is TGTGCCAGCAGCTTGGGTCGCAGGACTGGCTCCTACGAGCAGTACTTC. It yields the protein CASSLGRRTGSYEQYF.

The V gene is TRBV28, the J gene TRBJ2-3; TRBD1 agrees at 7 bases. Germline-derived CDR1 and CDR2 are MDHEN and SYDVKM. There are 16 residues in the CDR3. Trimming removed 8 bases from V and 3 bases from J; junction bases left unmatched: 14. The CDR3 loop reads CASAPGWGQRTDTQYF. Written as DNA, the CDR3 is TGTGCCAGCGCCCCCGGGTGGGGACAGAGGACAGATACGCAGTATTTT.